The rows below give T cell receptor beta chains drawn from one sample of a study of spatial heterogeneity in lung cancer. TCRdb redid the calling of the 5' RACE reads with MiXCR, one entry per CDR3 protein. Of about 92,000 distinct CDR3 sequences listed, more than 10% are singletons. The sample in question was PBMCs, obtained at surgery. The receptors here all came from a male donor with early-stage non-small cell lung cancer. CDR3s include the opening cysteine and the closing phenylalanine or tryptophan. The order of the fields is clone size, J gene, V gene, D gene, CDR3 protein, CDR3 DNA. The D gene is left open where the match is weak. For some rows the clone size is stated as once, few or many, or as a class when expanded; others skip it.

clone_size: NA
j_call: TRBJ2-5
v_call: TRBV5-1
d_call: NA
cdr3_aa: CVSRVTGGRAYTRQETQYF
cdr3_nt: TGCGTCAGCAGGGTGACAGGAGGTCGGGCCTACACCCGCCAAGAGACCCAGTACTTC

clone_size: many
j_call: TRBJ2-7
v_call: TRBV28
d_call: NA
cdr3_aa: CASGRLGYEQYF
cdr3_nt: TGTGCCAGTGGCAGGTTGGGTTACGAGCAGTACTTC

clone_size: NA
j_call: TRBJ2-1
v_call: TRBV5-6
d_call: NA
cdr3_aa: CASTSWTASYNEQFF
cdr3_nt: TGTGCCAGCACCTCATGGACGGCGTCCTACAATGAGCAGTTCTTC

clone_size: many
j_call: TRBJ2-5
v_call: TRBV5-1
d_call: NA
cdr3_aa: CASSSQETQYF
cdr3_nt: TGTGCCAGCAGTTCACAAGAGACCCAGTACTTC

clone_size: few
j_call: TRBJ2-2
v_call: TRBV5-1
d_call: NA
cdr3_aa: CASSGGTNTGELFF
cdr3_nt: TGCGCCAGCAGCGGGGGGACGAACACCGGGGAGCTGTTTTTT

clone_size: NA
j_call: TRBJ1-2
v_call: TRBV20-1
d_call: TRBD1
cdr3_aa: CSAWTGTGDYGYTF
cdr3_nt: TGCAGTGCTTGGACCGGGACAGGGGACTATGGCTACACCTTC

clone_size: NA
j_call: TRBJ1-1
v_call: TRBV6-2/TRBV6-3
d_call: NA
cdr3_aa: CASSYKDWGLTEAFF
cdr3_nt: TGTGCCAGCAGTTACAAAGACTGGGGGCTAACTGAAGCTTTCTTT

clone_size: few
j_call: TRBJ1-1
v_call: TRBV6-5
d_call: NA
cdr3_aa: CASSSGDSQEAFF
cdr3_nt: TGTGCCAGCAGTTCAGGAGACAGCCAAGAAGCTTTCTTT

clone_size: NA
j_call: TRBJ2-2
v_call: TRBV24-1
d_call: TRBD1
cdr3_aa: CATRDSGTGVTGELFF
cdr3_nt: TGTGCCACCAGAGATTCCGGGACAGGGGTGACCGGGGAGCTGTTTTTT

clone_size: NA
j_call: TRBJ2-1
v_call: TRBV10-3
d_call: NA
cdr3_aa: CAISEGDIGNEQFF
cdr3_nt: TGTGCCATCAGTGAGGGGGATATAGGGAATGAGCAGTTCTTC

clone_size: many
j_call: TRBJ2-2
v_call: TRBV11-1
d_call: TRBD1
cdr3_aa: CASSPRDRGSGELFF
cdr3_nt: TGTGCCAGCAGCCCAAGGGACAGGGGAAGCGGGGAGCTGTTTTTT

clone_size: few
j_call: TRBJ2-1
v_call: TRBV29-1
d_call: NA
cdr3_aa: CSVARFDEQFF
cdr3_nt: TGCAGCGTTGCCCGGTTCGATGAGCAGTTCTTC

clone_size: few
j_call: TRBJ2-2
v_call: TRBV11-3
d_call: TRBD1
cdr3_aa: CASSLESGGSGELFF
cdr3_nt: TGTGCCAGCAGCTTAGAGTCAGGGGGAAGCGGGGAGCTGTTTTTT

clone_size: NA
j_call: TRBJ2-7
v_call: TRBV7-6
d_call: TRBD1
cdr3_aa: CASSPGTDGYEQYF
cdr3_nt: TGTGCCAGCAGCCCCGGGACAGATGGGTACGAGCAGTACTTC

clone_size: NA
j_call: TRBJ2-2
v_call: TRBV30
d_call: NA
cdr3_aa: CAWRLRNTGELFF
cdr3_nt: TGTGCCTGGAGACTCAGGAACACCGGGGAGCTGTTTTTT

clone_size: many
j_call: TRBJ2-3
v_call: TRBV15
d_call: TRBD1
cdr3_aa: CATSRGGQAGTDTQYF
cdr3_nt: TGTGCCACCAGCAGAGGCGGACAGGCTGGCACAGATACGCAGTATTTT

clone_size: many
j_call: TRBJ1-6
v_call: TRBV11-2
d_call: NA
cdr3_aa: CASSSTDGIGPLHF
cdr3_nt: TGTGCCAGCAGCTCAACTGACGGCATCGGTCCCCTCCACTTT

clone_size: NA
j_call: TRBJ1-5
v_call: TRBV6-2/TRBV6-3
d_call: NA
cdr3_aa: CASSLSSFGNSNQPQHF
cdr3_nt: TGTGCCAGCAGCCTTAGTTCCTTCGGGAATAGCAATCAGCCCCAGCATTTT

clone_size: many
j_call: TRBJ2-1
v_call: TRBV6-2/TRBV6-3
d_call: TRBD1
cdr3_aa: CASRRDRGNNEQFF
cdr3_nt: TGTGCCAGCAGGAGGGACAGGGGGAACAATGAGCAGTTCTTC

clone_size: many
j_call: TRBJ1-4
v_call: TRBV7-9
d_call: NA
cdr3_aa: CASSFSGRREKLFF
cdr3_nt: TGTGCCAGCAGCTTTTCCGGGAGGCGAGAAAAACTGTTTTTT

clone_size: many
j_call: TRBJ1-1
v_call: TRBV20-1
d_call: TRBD1
cdr3_aa: CSAQGQAGGNTEAFF
cdr3_nt: TGCAGTGCCCAGGGACAGGCCGGTGGTAACACTGAAGCTTTCTTT

clone_size: many
j_call: TRBJ2-5
v_call: TRBV6-2/TRBV6-3
d_call: NA
cdr3_aa: CASSYSRTQQETQYF
cdr3_nt: TGTGCCAGCAGTTACTCCAGGACTCAGCAAGAGACCCAGTACTTC

clone_size: few
j_call: TRBJ2-3
v_call: TRBV20-1
d_call: TRBD1
cdr3_aa: CSALLFGTGVDGTDTQYF
cdr3_nt: TGCAGTGCCCTATTATTCGGGACAGGGGTCGACGGCACAGATACGCAGTATTTT

clone_size: NA
j_call: TRBJ1-1
v_call: TRBV5-1
d_call: NA
cdr3_aa: CASSLDGLNTEAFF
cdr3_nt: TGCGCCAGCAGCTTGGACGGATTGAACACTGAAGCTTTCTTT

clone_size: NA
j_call: TRBJ2-3
v_call: TRBV4-3
d_call: TRBD2
cdr3_aa: CASSQDQSSGGPEYF
cdr3_nt: TGCGCCAGCAGCCAAGATCAGAGTAGCGGGGGTCCGGAGTATTTT

clone_size: few
j_call: TRBJ2-5
v_call: TRBV4-3
d_call: NA
cdr3_aa: CASSHPGRGETQYF
cdr3_nt: TGCGCCAGCAGCCACCCGGGACGGGGGGAGACCCAGTACTTC

clone_size: few
j_call: TRBJ1-5
v_call: TRBV7-2
d_call: NA
cdr3_aa: CASSLGGPVGNQPQHF
cdr3_nt: TGTGCCAGCAGCTTAGGGGGGCCGGTTGGCAATCAGCCCCAGCATTTT

clone_size: many
j_call: TRBJ2-5
v_call: TRBV14
d_call: NA
cdr3_aa: CASSPEGRQETQYF
cdr3_nt: TGTGCCAGCAGCCCAGAAGGGCGGCAAGAGACCCAGTACTTC

clone_size: NA
j_call: TRBJ2-1
v_call: TRBV6-2/TRBV6-3
d_call: NA
cdr3_aa: CASSYPRSSCNEQFF
cdr3_nt: TGTGCCAGCAGTTACCCCCGGAGCTCCTGCAATGAGCAGTTCTTC

clone_size: NA
j_call: TRBJ1-4
v_call: TRBV7-4
d_call: NA
cdr3_aa: CASSSFNATNEKLFF
cdr3_nt: TGTGCCAGCAGCTCATTTAACGCAACTAATGAAAAACTGTTTTTT

clone_size: NA
j_call: TRBJ2-3
v_call: TRBV5-1
d_call: TRBD2
cdr3_aa: CASRLSGGTDTQYF
cdr3_nt: TGCGCCAGCAGACTAAGCGGGGGCACAGATACGCAGTATTTT

clone_size: NA
j_call: TRBJ2-3
v_call: TRBV18
d_call: NA
cdr3_aa: CASSRQGGHTDTQYF
cdr3_nt: TGTGCCAGCTCACGGCAAGGGGGTCATACAGATACGCAGTATTTT

clone_size: few
j_call: TRBJ1-4
v_call: TRBV5-1
d_call: TRBD1
cdr3_aa: CASSRFPDRATNEKLFF
cdr3_nt: TGCGCCAGCAGTCGCTTTCCCGACAGGGCGACTAATGAAAAACTGTTTTTT

clone_size: few
j_call: TRBJ2-6
v_call: TRBV6-1
d_call: NA
cdr3_aa: CASSEPGAGANVLTF
cdr3_nt: TGTGCCAGCAGTGAGCCAGGGGCCGGGGCCAACGTCCTGACTTTC

clone_size: many
j_call: TRBJ2-3
v_call: TRBV20-1
d_call: TRBD2
cdr3_aa: CSAALAGVSYTQYF
cdr3_nt: TGCAGTGCTGCCCTAGCGGGAGTCTCTTATACGCAGTATTTT

clone_size: NA
j_call: TRBJ1-2
v_call: TRBV6-2/TRBV6-3
d_call: NA
cdr3_aa: CASGLLQENYGYTF
cdr3_nt: TGTGCCAGCGGGCTATTACAGGAGAACTATGGCTACACCTTC

clone_size: NA
j_call: TRBJ1-4
v_call: TRBV27
d_call: TRBD1
cdr3_aa: CASSYNRGPTNEKLFF
cdr3_nt: TGTGCCAGCAGTTACAACAGGGGTCCCACTAATGAAAAACTGTTTTTT

clone_size: many
j_call: TRBJ1-6
v_call: TRBV6-5
d_call: TRBD1
cdr3_aa: CASSPVTGVNSPLHF
cdr3_nt: TGTGCCAGCAGTCCCGTGACAGGGGTTAATTCACCCCTCCACTTT

clone_size: few
j_call: TRBJ2-5
v_call: TRBV7-9
d_call: TRBD2
cdr3_aa: CASSPRGLAGETQYF
cdr3_nt: TGTGCCAGCAGCCCAAGGGGACTAGCGGGTGAGACCCAGTACTTC

clone_size: NA
j_call: TRBJ1-6
v_call: TRBV11-2
d_call: NA
cdr3_aa: CASSSARTANSPLHF
cdr3_nt: TGTGCCAGCAGCAGTGCCCGGACAGCCAATTCACCCCTCCACTTT

clone_size: NA
j_call: TRBJ2-3
v_call: TRBV28
d_call: NA
cdr3_aa: CASSDYRSTQYF
cdr3_nt: TGTGCCAGCAGTGACTACAGAAGCACGCAGTATTTT

clone_size: few
j_call: TRBJ2-2
v_call: TRBV7-9
d_call: TRBD2
cdr3_aa: CASSPGLAGVPTGELFF
cdr3_nt: TGTGCCAGCAGCCCAGGACTAGCGGGAGTCCCCACCGGGGAGCTGTTTTTT

clone_size: few
j_call: TRBJ2-2
v_call: TRBV12-3/TRBV12-4
d_call: TRBD1
cdr3_aa: CASSSYRGFGTGELFF
cdr3_nt: TGTGCCAGCAGTTCTTACAGGGGATTTGGCACCGGGGAGCTGTTTTTT

clone_size: few
j_call: TRBJ1-6
v_call: TRBV25-1
d_call: NA
cdr3_aa: CASSEVPLSPLHF
cdr3_nt: TGTGCCAGCAGTGAGGTCCCCCTTTCTCCCCTCCACTTT

clone_size: NA
j_call: TRBJ1-2
v_call: TRBV4-3
d_call: NA
cdr3_aa: CASSQEGSRANYGYTF
cdr3_nt: TGCGCCAGCAGCCAAGAAGGAAGCAGAGCTAACTATGGCTACACCTTC

clone_size: few
j_call: TRBJ2-5
v_call: TRBV7-6
d_call: TRBD2
cdr3_aa: CASSSRLAGTQETQYF
cdr3_nt: TGTGCCAGCAGCTCGCGACTAGCGGGGACTCAAGAGACCCAGTACTTC